Shown below are 30 T cell receptor beta chains from a single sample sequenced in a study of T cell repertoires in ileal Crohn's disease (dated by TCRdb to the late 2010s). Receptor amplification or capture employed the immunoSEQ multiplex PCR assay. The source is immuneACCESS, and TCRdb retained only in-frame sequences with V and J called. Part of the clones is not carried over; for the studies checked, unresolved V genes explain less than half of this, and the remainder is unexplained. The sample contains 15,000 to 20,000 clones, approximately 94% of them found a single time. The top ten clones comprise roughly 3.4% of the sample. Sequences were obtained from ileal tissue. The origin of the receptors is an adult with Crohn's disease.

This clone occurred once. This rearrangement joins TRBV6-5 to TRBJ2-7; 9 bases agree with TRBD1. J gave up 3 bases and V 0 bases, and 6 bases lay outside the gene matches. The germline gives CDR1 MNHEY, CDR2 SVGAGI. The CDR3 is 16 amino acids. This chain's CDR3 is CASSYSGGQGVYEQYF. DNA of the CDR3: TGTGCCAGCAGTTACTCTGGGGGACAGGGTGTCTACGAGCAGTACTTC.

The gene calls are TRBV5-1 and TRBJ2-7; the D is unclear. Trimming shortened V by 0 bases and J by 2 bases, and 6 bases separated the two germline ends. Germline V lookup: CDR1 SGHRS, CDR2 YFSETQ. The CDR3 loop spans 13 amino acids. In nucleotides, the CDR3 is TGCGCCAGCAGCTTGGCCAGAACCTACGAGCAGTACTTC. This translates into CASSLARTYEQYF.

This chain links TRBV5-1 with TRBJ2-5; 8 bases agree with TRBD2. The CDR3 length is 15 residues. The germline gives CDR1 SGHRS, CDR2 YFSETQ. Trimming cost V 4 bases and J 1 base; bases outside gene matches: 6. Here the CDR3 DNA reads TGCGCCAGCAGCCCAACAGCGGGGGTCCAAGAGACCCAGTACTTC. Its translation is CASSPTAGVQETQYF.

This clone has just a few counts. This chain connects TRBV16 to TRBJ1-1; TRBD1 aligns across 11 bases. The CDR3 has 16 amino acids. V shed 0 bases, J shed 5 bases, and the junction held 5 bases outside the gene matches. Germline V lookup: CDR1 KGHSY, CDR2 FQNENV. CDR3 in amino acids: CASSQSGGQGGTEAFF. The DNA of the CDR3 is TGTGCCAGCAGCCAATCTGGGGGACAGGGGGGAACTGAAGCTTTCTTT.

J is TRBJ2-7 and V is TRBV6-1; TRBD2 matches at 8 bases. The CDR3 is 15 amino acids. J lost 3 bases, V lost 2 bases, and 6 bases had no gene match. In germline, CDR1 is MNHNS, CDR2 SASEGT. The CDR3 reads CASSESLAASYEQYF. DNA of the CDR3: TGTGCCAGCAGTGAATCACTAGCGGCCAGCTACGAGCAGTACTTC.

The rearrangement uses TRBV9 and TRBJ2-5, with TRBD1 matching 9 bases. The end of the DNA aligns better with TRBJ2-7, so the J call may be wrong. The CDR3 spans 15 residues. Per the germline V gene, CDR1 is SGDLS and CDR2 is YYNGEE. The CDR3 loop reads CASSKSRDRVDEQYF. In DNA form, the CDR3 reads TGTGCCAGCAGCAAGAGCCGGGACAGGGTTGACGAGCAGTACTTC.

This clone was seen once. The V gene is TRBV2, the J gene TRBJ1-4; D remains ambiguous. V gave up 5 bases and J gave up 6 bases, with 13 bases separating them. This CDR3 is built from 14 residues. From germline, CDR1 is SNHLY and CDR2 FYNNEI. The chain's CDR3 is CASSTGSRYEKLFF. The CDR3 bases are TGTGCCAGCAGTACCGGGTCCCGATATGAAAAACTGTTTTTT.

This chain connects TRBV4-2 to TRBJ1-3; D is undetermined. CDR1 LGHNA and CDR2 YNFKEQ come from the germline V gene. The CDR3 runs 15 residues. With 4 bases removed from V and 0 bases from J, the gap between germline ends came to 10 bases. The CDR3 region is CASSLQTTSGNTIYF. The CDR3 nucleotides are TGTGCCAGCAGCCTCCAGACAACCTCTGGAAACACCATATATTTT.

The rearrangement uses TRBV5-1 and TRBJ2-5, with D unresolved. Looked up from germline, CDR1 is SGHRS and CDR2 is YFSETQ. Trimming removed 0 bases from V and 6 bases from J, with 9 bases in between. CDR3 size: 13 residues. CDR3 bases: TGCGCCAGCAGCTTGGAGCCCAGGCAGACCCAGTACTTC. Translating it yields CASSLEPRQTQYF. Together with reference TRBV5-1 and TRBJ2-5, the CDR3 gives the full variable domain: KAGVTQTPRYLIKTRGQQVTLSCSPISGHRSVSWYQQTPGQGLQFLFEYFSETQRNKGNFPGRFSGRQFSNSRSEMNVSTLELGDSALYLCASSLEPRQTQYFGPGTRLLVL.

The chain combines TRBV11-2 with TRBJ1-1; D possibly corresponds to TRBD1 (5 bases). This CDR3 has 15 amino acids. Germline lookup yields CDR1 SGHAT and CDR2 FQNNGV. The V and J ends lost 5 bases and 4 bases respectively, with 17 bases between them. CDR3 bases: TGTGCCAGCAGCCCCGGCCCGGAGGGACCCACTGAAGCTTTCTTT. Protein: CASSPGPEGPTEAFF.

The chain uses TRBV4-2 and TRBJ1-6; D unclear. CDR3 size: 17 residues. Between the trimmed V and J ends, which lost 0 bases and 0 bases, there was a span of 9 bases. Germline loops: CDR1 LGHNA, CDR2 YNFKEQ. DNA for the CDR3: TGTGCCAGCAGCCAAGAACGCGTAAGCTCCTATAATTCACCCCTCCACTTT. Translated, it gives CASSQERVSSYNSPLHF.

The chain recombines TRBV19 with TRBJ1-5; possible D gene TRBD1, 5 bases. CDR1 is LNHDA, CDR2 SQIVND, per germline (reference sequence). The ends were cut back, 8 bases at V and 2 bases at J, with 16 bases in the middle. This CDR3 is built from 15 residues. CDR3 nucleotides: TGTGCCAGTGATTGGGGCCTGAATGGCAATCAGCCCCAGCATTTT. Protein product: CASDWGLNGNQPQHF.

The chain's CDR3 is CASSLAGQAQNIQYF. The DNA for the CDR3 is TGCGCCAGCAGCTTGGCCGGACAGGCCCAAAACATTCAGTACTTC. The chain uses TRBV5-1 and TRBJ2-4; 7 bases align to TRBD1. CDR1 is SGHRS and CDR2 is YFSETQ in the germline V gene. Losses at the gene ends were 0 bases for V and 5 bases for J; bases not matched to a gene: 5. This CDR3 has 15 amino acids.

The rearrangement links TRBV5-8 to TRBJ2-5, with TRBD1 matching 8 bases. J gave up 4 bases and V 0 bases, and 11 bases lay outside the gene matches. The CDR3 covers 17 residues. Per the germline V gene, CDR1 is SGHTS and CDR2 is YDEGEE. CDR3 loop: CASSLALGQVISETQYF. The CDR3 DNA is TGTGCCAGCAGCTTGGCCTTGGGACAGGTTATTTCAGAGACCCAGTACTTC.

This chain uses TRBV18 with TRBJ1-5, with TRBD1 matching over 7 bases. This CDR3 is 14 amino acids long. The V segment lost 1 base and the J segment 6 bases; nucleotides outside the gene matches: 3. Germline assignment: CDR1 KGHSH and CDR2 LQKENI. The CDR3 loop reads CASSPQGAGQPQHF. The DNA of the CDR3 is TGTGCCAGCTCACCACAGGGGGCAGGTCAGCCCCAGCATTTT.

This chain uses TRBV6-6 with TRBJ2-7; D is unresolved. The germline CDR1 and CDR2 sequences are MNHNY and SVGAGI (reference sequence). There are 13 residues in the CDR3. The V and J ends lost 4 bases and 3 bases respectively, with 10 bases between them. The CDR3 coding sequence is TGTGCCAGCAGTTTCCTCGGGTTCTACGAGCAGTACTTC. Its protein is CASSFLGFYEQYF.

The chain carries TRBV29-1 and TRBJ2-1; tentative D call: TRBD2 (5 bases). The CDR3 sequence is 15 residues long. V was clipped by 7 bases and J by 2 bases, with 18 bases between them. Germline CDR1 SQVTM, CDR2 ANQGSEA. DNA of the CDR3: TGCAGCGCAGGATCCGGGGTTCCACCCTACAATGAGCAGTTCTTC. As protein: CSAGSGVPPYNEQFF.

The rearrangement links TRBV7-3 to TRBJ2-5; 11 nucleotides match TRBD2. In germline, CDR1 is SGHTA, CDR2 FQGTGA. Germline trimming cut 4 bases from V and 4 bases from J; bases unmatched to any gene: 5. The CDR3 spans 15 residues. The CDR3 region is CASSSTSGGVETQYF. In DNA, the CDR3 is TGTGCCAGCAGCTCAACTAGCGGGGGTGTAGAGACCCAGTACTTC.

J is TRBJ2-7 and V is TRBV4-2; 9 bases line up with TRBD2. Germline CDR1 and CDR2: LGHNA and YNFKEQ. The trim removed 4 bases at V and 0 bases at J, leaving 13 bases unmatched. There are 18 residues in the CDR3. CDR3 nucleotides: TGTGCCAGCAGCCCTAACCTCGGACTAGCGCAAAGCTCCTACGAGCAGTACTTC. It specifies CASSPNLGLAQSSYEQYF.

The chain uses TRBV7-3 and TRBJ2-2; D unclear. With 6 bases removed from V and 2 bases from J, the gap between germline ends came to 10 bases. CDR3 length: 14 amino acids. Germline CDR1 is SGHTA and CDR2 is FQGTGA. The CDR3 DNA reads TGTGCCAGCAGGGGCAGCCTTAACACCGGGGAGCTGTTTTTT. Translation gives CASRGSLNTGELFF.

The rearrangement joins TRBV19 to TRBJ1-2; the match to TRBD1 covers 10 bases. J was trimmed by 3 bases and V by 6 bases; bases with no gene match: 4. The CDR3 length is 14 residues. The V gene's germline CDR1 is LNHDA and CDR2 SQIVND (reference sequence). The DNA of the CDR3 is TGTGCCAGTAGCCGGGGACAGGGGCACTATGGCTACACCTTC. This sequence encodes CASSRGQGHYGYTF.

This chain uses TRBV29-1 with TRBJ2-1; TRBD2 is a possible D gene (6 bases). Germline loops: CDR1 SQVTM, CDR2 ANQGSEA. The CDR3 extends over 13 amino acids. Deletions cut 5 bases from V and 5 bases from J, with 13 bases between. The CDR3 spells CSVPRPGDNEQFF. The CDR3 coding sequence is TGCAGCGTTCCCCGACCGGGAGACAATGAGCAGTTCTTC.

This chain connects TRBV30 to TRBJ1-2, with D possibly being TRBD1 (5 bases). This CDR3 comprises 14 residues. V shed 2 bases and J shed 7 bases, with 17 bases lying between them. CDR1 and CDR2 (germline): GTSNPN, SVGIG (reference sequence). In DNA, the CDR3 is TGTGCCTGGAGTCCCAGTCGGGGGATGGCTGGCTACACCTTC. Its protein product is CAWSPSRGMAGYTF.

This sequence joins TRBV19 and TRBJ2-1, with 11 bases aligning to TRBD2. The CDR3 spans 17 residues. From germline, CDR1 is LNHDA and CDR2 SQIVND (reference sequence). Trimming removed 4 bases from V and 1 base from J; junction bases left unmatched: 6. The CDR3 is CASSKLLAGGSYNEQFF. DNA of the CDR3: TGTGCCAGTAGTAAACTCTTAGCGGGGGGGTCCTACAATGAGCAGTTCTTC.

The genes are TRBV7-9 and TRBJ1-1; D may be TRBD1 (5 bases). V lost 4 bases and J lost 1, with 10 bases in between. The germline V gene has CDR1 SEHNR and CDR2 FQNEAQ (reference sequence). This CDR3 region has 14 residues. The CDR3 DNA reads as TGTGCCAGCAGCTGGGGCGGGAGGAACACTGAAGCTTTCTTT. Amino acid sequence: CASSWGGRNTEAFF.

The V gene is TRBV7-9, the J gene TRBJ2-5; D remains unclear. The CDR3 totals 14 residues. Germline V gives CDR1 SEHNR, CDR2 FQNEAQ (reference sequence). V dropped 2 bases and J dropped 1 base, with 8 bases sitting between them. This CDR3 reads CASSLSLGQETQYF. The CDR3 coding sequence is TGTGCCAGCAGCTTAAGCCTAGGCCAAGAGACCCAGTACTTC.

V is TRBV11-3 and J is TRBJ2-3; 7 bases match TRBD2. The V and J ends lost 5 bases and 2 bases, in that order; junction bases with no gene match: 7. Germline V lookup: CDR1 SGHNT, CDR2 YENEEA. The CDR3 is made up of 15 amino acids. CDR3: CASSPEGRVTDTQYF. For the CDR3, the DNA is TGTGCCAGCAGCCCTGAAGGGAGGGTCACAGATACGCAGTATTTT.

The CDR3 spells CASSPQSGGARETQYF. In DNA, the CDR3 is TGTGCCAGCAGCCCCCAAAGCGGGGGGGCCCGAGAGACCCAGTACTTC. The V and J genes are TRBV9 and TRBJ2-5; 10 bases fit TRBD2. CDR1 is SGDLS and CDR2 is YYNGEE in the germline V gene. The CDR3 totals 16 residues. With V trimmed by 4 bases and J by 4 bases, 10 bases remained unmatched.

The chain recombines TRBV19 with TRBJ2-7; 7 bases map to TRBD2. Germline V lookup: CDR1 LNHDA, CDR2 SQIVND (reference sequence). V lost 5 bases, J lost 0 bases, and 7 bases stayed unmatched. This CDR3 is 15 amino acids long. CDR3 loop: CASSATSALSYEQYF. The CDR3 region has the DNA TGTGCCAGTAGTGCCACTAGCGCGCTCTCCTACGAGCAGTACTTC.

The rearrangement uses TRBV4-1 and TRBJ2-7, with 7 bases identical to TRBD2. Germline CDR1 is MGHRA and CDR2 is YSYEKL. CDR3 length: 15 residues. V lost 4 bases to trimming and J lost 2 bases; unmatched junction nucleotides: 8. The chain's CDR3 is CASSPSSSGAYEQYF. The CDR3 coding sequence is TGCGCCAGCAGCCCCTCATCTAGCGGAGCCTACGAGCAGTACTTC.